The 31 T cell receptor beta chains below come from one sample, sequenced in a study of blood T cells in healthy people across ages. Primers used in a second PCR of roughly 7 to 12 cycles were a sample-barcoded 5' primer and a J-beta primer mix. TCRdb itself ran the 5' RACE reads through MiXCR, one entry per CDR3 protein. In the table there are 1.6 million or so distinct CDR3 sequences, roughly a third of which are singletons. What was sequenced was blood. Every receptor here comes from a woman aged 25 to 39 in good health.

V is TRBV4-1 and J is TRBJ2-7; maybe TRBD1 (5 bases). Germline CDR1 MGHRA, CDR2 YSYEKL. The V and J ends lost 4 bases and 4 bases respectively, with 20 bases between them. The CDR3 is 16 amino acids. The CDR3 spells CASSRHGQGTPYEQYF. The CDR3 DNA reads TGCGCCAGCAGCCGCCATGGGCAGGGAACCCCTTACGAGCAGTACTTC.

This clonotype appeared a single time. One end of the junction does not line up with germline, which may come from a read error. The V gene is TRBV5-1, the J gene TRBJ2-5; D is possibly TRBD1 (6 bases). The germline V gene encodes CDR1 SGHRS and CDR2 YFSETQ. This CDR3 has 14 residues. For the CDR3, the DNA is TGCGCCAGCAGCACCCGGCAGGGGTCAGAGACCCGGTACTTC. Translating gives CASSTRQGSETRYF.

This clonotype was counted a few times. The chain carries TRBV4-1 and TRBJ1-1; TRBD1 might be the D (5 bases). CDR1 and CDR2 from the germline V gene are MGHRA and YSYEKL. Between the trimmed V and J ends, which lost 7 bases and 4 bases, there was a span of 19 bases. The CDR3 runs 15 residues. Written as DNA, the CDR3 is TGCGCCAGCACCCCCCTGGCAGGGTTTAGCACTGAAGCTTTCTTT. Its protein is CASTPLAGFSTEAFF.

The V call is TRBV4-1, the J call TRBJ2-1; D ambiguous. V dropped 1 base and J dropped 1 base, with 11 bases sitting between them. CDR3 size: 16 residues. Per the germline V gene, CDR1 is MGHRA and CDR2 is YSYEKL. The CDR3 bases are TGCGCCAGCAGCCAAGGGGCGAGTCGGTCCTACAATGAGCAGTTCTTC. Protein: CASSQGASRSYNEQFF.

The V and J genes are TRBV30 and TRBJ2-7, with 7 nucleotides matching TRBD1. CDR1 and CDR2 (germline): GTSNPN, SVGIG (reference sequence). This CDR3 is built from 16 residues. The V gene end was trimmed by 3 bases and the J gene end by 3 bases; junction bases not matched to a gene: 14. The CDR3 DNA reads TGTGCCTGGAGGGAACCGGGACAGACTATAAACTACGAGCAGTACTTC. Translation: CAWREPGQTINYEQYF. Based on the CDR3 plus reference TRBV30 and TRBJ2-7, the full variable domain is SQTIHQWPATLVQPVGSPLSLECTVEGTSNPNLYWYRQAAGRGLQLLFYSVGIGQISSEVPQNLSASRPQDRQFILSSKKLLLSDSGFYLCAWREPGQTINYEQYFGPGTRLTVT.

The chain is built from TRBV7-3 and TRBJ2-3; maybe TRBD2 (5 bases). The ends were cut back, 1 base at V and 3 bases at J, with 11 bases in the middle. The CDR3 has 15 residues. The germline CDR1 and CDR2 sequences are SGHTA and FQGTGA. CDR3 protein: CASSLRERGTDTQYF. Written as DNA, the CDR3 is TGTGCCAGCAGCTTAAGGGAGAGAGGAACAGATACGCAGTATTTT.

This clonotype was counted between two and nine times. J is TRBJ2-5 and V is TRBV9; TRBD1 matches 9 bases. Per the germline V gene, CDR1 is SGDLS and CDR2 is YYNGEE. The CDR3 has 13 residues. Losses at the gene ends were 3 bases for V and 4 bases for J; bases not matched to a gene: 1. CDR3 nucleotides: TGTGCCAGCAGCGGACAGGGGGTAGAGACCCAGTACTTC. Encoded protein: CASSGQGVETQYF.

V and J are TRBV3-1 and TRBJ1-2; TRBD1 matches at 11 bases. This CDR3 is 16 amino acids long. Germline V gene lookup returns CDR1 LGHDT and CDR2 YNNKEL (reference sequence). V dropped 1 base and J dropped 5; count of bases not matched to a gene: 6. The DNA for the CDR3 is TGTGCCAGCAGCCAAGGGACAGGGGGCGTTAGGTATGGCTACACCTTC. Amino acids: CASSQGTGGVRYGYTF.

The chain couples TRBV24-1 to TRBJ1-5; possible D gene TRBD1, 5 bases. CDR1 and CDR2 (germline): KGHDR, SFDVKD. The CDR3 has 15 amino acids. V was cut by 4 bases and J by 4 bases, with 13 bases left in between. The CDR3 loop reads CATSDAGGANQPQHF. The CDR3 DNA is TGTGCCACCAGTGACGCGGGAGGGGCTAATCAGCCCCAGCATTTT.

This clonotype was seen only a few times. The V and J genes are TRBV4-1 and TRBJ1-2; D gene uncertain. Germline CDR1 and CDR2: MGHRA and YSYEKL. Trimming removed 1 base from V and 4 bases from J, with 13 bases in between. The CDR3 length is 15 residues. The CDR3 sequence: CASSQVVPEGYGYTF. CDR3 nucleotide sequence: TGCGCCAGCAGCCAAGTAGTTCCGGAGGGCTATGGCTACACCTTC.

The rearrangement joins TRBV27 to TRBJ2-5; D gene unclear. Trimming cost V 7 bases and J 11 bases, with 14 bases left between them. The CDR3 length is 11 residues. The germline V gene has CDR1 MNHEY and CDR2 SMNVEV (reference sequence). Here the CDR3 DNA reads TGTGCCAGCACTCGAAACGATGAGCAGTACTTC. Protein sequence: CASTRNDEQYF.

The J gene is TRBJ1-1, the V gene TRBV5-6; possibly TRBD1 for D (5 bases). V shed 2 bases and J shed 3 bases, with 14 bases lying between them. CDR1 is SGHDT, CDR2 YYEEEE, per germline. The CDR3 sequence is 15 residues long. The CDR3 coding sequence is TGTGCCAGCAGCTTTGGGGCGACGGGGTACACTGAAGCTTTCTTT. Translation: CASSFGATGYTEAFF.

This clonotype has a handful of counts. The chain carries TRBV29-1 and TRBJ1-1; D gene unclear. Looked up from germline, CDR1 is SQVTM and CDR2 is ANQGSEA. V was cut by 6 bases and J by 0 bases, with 5 bases left in between. This CDR3 contains 11 residues. CDR3 nucleotides: TGCAGCGTAGATATGAACACTGAAGCTTTCTTT. This sequence encodes CSVDMNTEAFF.

This clonotype was detected a few times. CDR3 protein: CASSSEYNEQFF. DNA for the CDR3: TGTGCCAGCAGCTCTGAGTACAATGAGCAGTTCTTC. The chain employs TRBV11-2 and TRBJ2-1, with D hard to call. Germline values: CDR1 SGHAT, CDR2 FQNNGV. V was clipped by 4 bases and J by 4 bases, with 5 bases between them. This CDR3 contains 12 residues.

The chain links TRBV7-9 to TRBJ2-5; 10 nucleotides match TRBD2. Germline V CDR1 and CDR2: SEHNR, FQNEAQ (reference sequence). After removal of 5 bases from V and 11 bases from J, the junction contained 17 bases not matched to a gene. The CDR3 is 16 amino acids. This CDR3 reads CASSPVTASGGWEQYF. For the CDR3, the DNA is TGTGCCAGCAGCCCAGTAACGGCTAGCGGGGGTTGGGAGCAGTACTTC.

Remarks on this clonotype: One end of the junction fails to match germline, which may point to a read error. This rearrangement joins TRBV27 to TRBJ1-5, with 7 bases that match TRBD1. Germline V CDR1 and CDR2: MNHEY, SMNVEV (reference sequence). The CDR3 runs 15 residues. The CDR3 spells CASSLEGGWGQPRHF. The CDR3 nucleotides read TGTGCCAGCAGTTTAGAAGGGGGCTGGGGTCAGCCCCGGCATTTT.

With regard to this clonotype: One end of the junction varies from germline; a read error may be responsible. Here the CDR3 DNA reads TGCGCCGGCAGCCAAGGAGGCAGCCACTATGGCTACACCTTC. Its protein product is CAGSQGGSHYGYTF. The chain joins TRBV4-1 to TRBJ1-2; D is uncertain. The CDR3 contains 14 residues. Germline V lookup: CDR1 MGHRA, CDR2 YSYEKL.

The chain links TRBV4-1 to TRBJ2-1, with D possibly matching TRBD2 (6 bases). The CDR3 totals 13 residues. CDR1 MGHRA and CDR2 YSYEKL come from the germline V gene. V lost 3 bases and J lost 8, with 11 bases in between. CDR3 sequence reads: CASSQGGYYEQFF. CDR3 bases: TGCGCCAGCAGCCAGGGGGGTTACTATGAGCAGTTCTTC.

Many counts were recorded for this clonotype. This chain connects TRBV20-1 to TRBJ2-5, with D possibly called TRBD1 or TRBD2 (5 bases each). CDR3 size: 16 residues. CDR1 and CDR2 from the germline V gene are DFQATT and SNEGSKA (reference sequence). Trimming stripped 6 bases from V and 4 bases from J, with 24 bases between. CDR3 DNA: TGCAGTGCCACCACAACCCGGGACCCGAGGGGAGAGACCCAGTACTTC. Amino acid sequence: CSATTTRDPRGETQYF.

This clonotype was seen only a few times. The chain is built from TRBV6-6 and TRBJ1-1; D is possibly TRBD1 (6 bases). This CDR3 contains 14 residues. V lost 6 bases, J lost 4 bases, and 15 bases lay in between. Germline V gene sequence: CDR1 MNHNY, CDR2 SVGAGI (reference sequence). CDR3 DNA: TGTGCCAGCAGAACCGGGGGGGGCGCCACTGAAGCTTTCTTT. It encodes CASRTGGGATEAFF.

This clonotype showed up just a few times. V usage is TRBV7-3 and J usage is TRBJ2-1; 10 bases agree with TRBD2. The CDR3 length is 17 residues. V lost 5 bases to trimming and J lost 6 bases; unmatched junction nucleotides: 13. Per the germline V gene, CDR1 is SGHTA and CDR2 is FQGTGA. Here the CDR3 DNA reads TGTGCCAGCAGCCCGGGAGCGGGGGGGACTACGGGCAATGAGCAGTTCTTC. Its protein product is CASSPGAGGTTGNEQFF.

This clonotype was seen a handful of times. This chain links TRBV20-1 with TRBJ2-3; no clear D gene. Deletions cut 6 bases from V and 7 bases from J, with 8 bases between. This CDR3 spans 10 amino acids. Germline V gene data show CDR1 as DFQATT and CDR2 as SNEGSKA (reference sequence). The chain's CDR3 is CSAHPYTQYF. DNA of the CDR3: TGCAGTGCCCACCCCTATACGCAGTATTTT.

Only a few counts were recorded for this clonotype. The chain couples TRBV7-3 to TRBJ2-3; TRBD2 is a possible D gene (5 bases). Looked up from germline, CDR1 is SGHTA and CDR2 is FQGTGA. The CDR3 totals 14 residues. V shed 5 bases and J shed 4 bases, with 13 bases lying between them. The CDR3 reads CASSRRTRPDTQYF. DNA for the CDR3: TGTGCCAGCAGCCGAAGGACTCGCCCAGATACGCAGTATTTT.

As for this clonotype: A much larger clonotype is one base distant, so this may be a read error. The chain is built from TRBV20-1 and TRBJ2-5; 8 bases align to TRBD1. CDR1 is DFQATT, CDR2 SNEGSKA, per germline (reference sequence). This CDR3 region has 13 residues. The CDR3, as DNA: TGCAGTGCCCTTTCCGGGACAGGAGAGACCCGGTACTTC. It specifies CSALSGTGETRYF.

This rearrangement joins TRBV15 to TRBJ1-2, with D possibly matching TRBD1 (6 bases). Trimming took 1 base from V and 4 from J, leaving 10 bases between them. In germline, CDR1 is LNHNV, CDR2 YYDKDF (reference sequence). The CDR3 totals 14 residues. The CDR3 is CATSRVGGSYGYTF. The DNA of the CDR3 is TGTGCCACCAGCAGAGTAGGGGGGTCCTATGGCTACACCTTC.

This rearrangement joins TRBV12-3 or TRBV12-4 to TRBJ2-1; 10 bases match TRBD2. The V gene end was trimmed by 2 bases and the J gene end by 6 bases; junction bases not matched to a gene: 10. The CDR3 sequence is 17 residues long. As DNA, the CDR3 is TGTGCCAGCAGTTTAACTCCCGCTAGCGGGGGACCCAATGAGCAGTTCTTC. Its protein product is CASSLTPASGGPNEQFF.

The table lists this clonotype with a few counts. The V call is TRBV7-3, the J call TRBJ2-7; 7 bases align to TRBD1. The CDR3 consists of 13 residues. The germline V gene encodes CDR1 SGHTA and CDR2 FQGTGA. V shed 5 bases and J 5 bases; nucleotides not matched to a gene: 6. In DNA, the CDR3 is TGTGCCAGCAGCCCCCGGGACAGTCACGAGCAGTACTTC. It yields the protein CASSPRDSHEQYF.

The V gene is TRBV4-1, the J gene TRBJ2-6, with 15 bases identical to TRBD2. CDR3 length equals 18 residues. Germline V lookup: CDR1 MGHRA, CDR2 YSYEKL. V dropped 2 bases and J dropped 3; count of bases not matched to a gene: 2. CDR3 sequence: CASSQWTSGRGGANVLTF. CDR3 nucleotides: TGCGCCAGCAGCCAATGGACTAGCGGGAGGGGTGGGGCCAACGTCCTGACTTTC.

V gene TRBV9 combines with J gene TRBJ2-7, with D perhaps matching TRBD2 (5 bases). Gene TRBJ2-5 matches the end of the DNA better, so the J call may be wrong. The length of the CDR3 is 15 residues. Germline V gene lookup returns CDR1 SGDLS and CDR2 YYNGEE. In DNA, the CDR3 is TGTGCCAGCAGCGTAGCTCAGTGGGAGAGTGAGACCCAGTACTTC. Its protein is CASSVAQWESETQYF.

V gene TRBV15 combines with J gene TRBJ2-3, with 11 bases that match TRBD2. The CDR3 covers 17 residues. Germline CDR1 and CDR2: LNHNV and YYDKDF (reference sequence). The junction had 9 bases not matched to a gene; V was cut back by 3 bases and J by 4 bases. DNA for the CDR3: TGTGCCACCAGCAGCACCCTTAGCGGGGGGGCCTCAGATACGCAGTATTTT. Its protein product is CATSSTLSGGASDTQYF.

The rearrangement joins TRBV3-1 to TRBJ2-4, with 8 bases matching TRBD1. The V gene end was trimmed by 5 bases and the J gene end by 5 bases; junction bases not matched to a gene: 5. The CDR3 has 14 amino acids. Looked up from germline, CDR1 is LGHDT and CDR2 is YNNKEL (reference sequence). DNA of the CDR3: TGTGCCAGCAGCTTCGGACAGGGCCAAAACATTCAGTACTTC. This sequence encodes CASSFGQGQNIQYF.